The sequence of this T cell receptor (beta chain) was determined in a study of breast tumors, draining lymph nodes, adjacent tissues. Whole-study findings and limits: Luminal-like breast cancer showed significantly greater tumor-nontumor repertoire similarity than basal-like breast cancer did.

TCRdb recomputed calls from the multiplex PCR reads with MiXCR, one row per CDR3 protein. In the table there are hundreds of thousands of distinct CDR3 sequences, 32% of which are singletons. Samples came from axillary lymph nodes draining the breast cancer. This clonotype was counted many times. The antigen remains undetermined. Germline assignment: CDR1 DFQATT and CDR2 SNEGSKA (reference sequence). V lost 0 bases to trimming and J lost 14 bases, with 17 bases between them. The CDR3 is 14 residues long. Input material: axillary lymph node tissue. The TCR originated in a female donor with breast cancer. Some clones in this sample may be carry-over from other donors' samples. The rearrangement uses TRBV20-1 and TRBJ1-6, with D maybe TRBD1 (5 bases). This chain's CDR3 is CSARDKGQSPSLHF. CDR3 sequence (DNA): TGCAGTGCTAGAGATAAGGGGCAGAGCCCATCCCTCCACTTT.